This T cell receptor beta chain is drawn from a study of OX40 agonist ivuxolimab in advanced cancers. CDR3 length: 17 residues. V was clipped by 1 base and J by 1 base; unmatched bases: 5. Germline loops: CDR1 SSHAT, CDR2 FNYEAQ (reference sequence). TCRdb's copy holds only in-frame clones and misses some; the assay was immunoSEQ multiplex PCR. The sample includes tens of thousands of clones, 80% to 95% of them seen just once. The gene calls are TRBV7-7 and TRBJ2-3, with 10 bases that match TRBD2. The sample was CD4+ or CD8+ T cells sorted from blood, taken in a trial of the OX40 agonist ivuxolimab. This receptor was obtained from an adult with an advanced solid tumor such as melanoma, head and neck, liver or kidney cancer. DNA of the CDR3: TGTGCCAGCAGCTTAGGACCAGCGGGAGGGGGCACAGATACGCAGTATTTT. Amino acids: CASSLGPAGGGTDTQYF.